The T cell receptor (beta chain) described here comes from a study of T cell changes during pregnancy in multiple sclerosis. This table comes from immunoSEQ multiplex PCR, and its TCRdb copy is limited to in-frame clones, with some not included. The top ten clones hold around 0.86% of a sample with over 70,000 clones, about 94% of them seen once. The CDR3 is made up of 16 amino acids. J lost 8 bases, V lost 4 bases, and 14 bases had no gene match. Germline assignment: CDR1 SEHNR and CDR2 FQNEAQ (reference sequence). The chain carries TRBV7-9 and TRBJ1-1, with 9 bases matching TRBD1. The sequences come from peripheral blood, collected in the third trimester of pregnancy. The origin of this receptor is a female donor with multiple sclerosis, enrolled in a pregnancy study. The CDR3 DNA reads TGTGCCAGCAGCTCGCCGGGACAGGGCTACCGGGGGGAAGCTTTCTTT. It translates to CASSSPGQGYRGEAFF.